This T cell receptor beta chain was identified in a study of tumor-infiltrating lymphocytes in primary liver carcinoma. Study outcomes and limitations: Lesser overlap characterized tumor-adjacent and tumor-blood pairs relative to tumor region pairs. Representation across all five tumor regions was limited to only about 8-25% of top clones.

Reverse transcription of about 0.5 ug total RNA with a constant-region primer produced TCR beta cDNA. Slightly modified ARM-PCR served as the procedure for the TCR beta libraries. These libraries came from three rounds of nested multiplex PCR. Each of the first two PCR rounds ran approximately 11 cycles with TRBV1-TRBV30 forward and C-beta reverse primers. MiXCR, run by TCRdb on the multiplex PCR reads, gives a single entry per CDR3 protein. The sample includes 55,000 or so distinct CDR3 sequences, less than 75% of them seen just once. For this clonotype: Its antigen is undetermined.

The V gene's germline CDR1 is MNHNS and CDR2 SASEGT. Between the trimmed V and J ends, which lost 5 bases and 13 bases, there was a span of 24 bases. The CDR3 is made up of 14 amino acids. Unsorted bulk tissue (roughly 19-30 mg) underwent RNA and DNA co-extraction. The chain couples TRBV6-1 to TRBJ2-7; maybe TRBD1 (6 bases). Sequencing used liver tumor tissue from sampling region 2. Noted subset: tumor region T2, inferior pole. The receptor was derived from a man aged 35-49 years with primary liver carcinoma and hepatitis B virus infection. The CDR3 sequence: CASSPTGKGYGHYF. The CDR3 bases are TGTGCCAGCAGTCCGACAGGAAAAGGGTACGGGCACTACTTC.